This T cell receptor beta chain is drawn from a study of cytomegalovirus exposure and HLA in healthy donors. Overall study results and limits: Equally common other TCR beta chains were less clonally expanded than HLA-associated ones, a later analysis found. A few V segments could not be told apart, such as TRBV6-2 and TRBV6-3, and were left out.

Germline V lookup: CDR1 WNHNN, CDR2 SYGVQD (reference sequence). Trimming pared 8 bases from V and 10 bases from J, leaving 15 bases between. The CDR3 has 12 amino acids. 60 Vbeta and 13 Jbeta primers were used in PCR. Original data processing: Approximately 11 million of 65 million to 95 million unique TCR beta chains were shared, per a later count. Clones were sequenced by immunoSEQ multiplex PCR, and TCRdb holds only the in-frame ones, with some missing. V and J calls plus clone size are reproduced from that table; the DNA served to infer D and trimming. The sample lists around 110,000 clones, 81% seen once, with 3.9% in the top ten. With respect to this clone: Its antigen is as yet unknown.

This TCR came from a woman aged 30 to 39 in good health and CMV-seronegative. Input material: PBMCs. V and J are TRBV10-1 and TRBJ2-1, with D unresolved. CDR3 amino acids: CASLGVSGEQFF. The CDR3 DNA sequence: TGCGCCAGCCTGGGTGTTTCCGGGGAGCAGTTCTTC.